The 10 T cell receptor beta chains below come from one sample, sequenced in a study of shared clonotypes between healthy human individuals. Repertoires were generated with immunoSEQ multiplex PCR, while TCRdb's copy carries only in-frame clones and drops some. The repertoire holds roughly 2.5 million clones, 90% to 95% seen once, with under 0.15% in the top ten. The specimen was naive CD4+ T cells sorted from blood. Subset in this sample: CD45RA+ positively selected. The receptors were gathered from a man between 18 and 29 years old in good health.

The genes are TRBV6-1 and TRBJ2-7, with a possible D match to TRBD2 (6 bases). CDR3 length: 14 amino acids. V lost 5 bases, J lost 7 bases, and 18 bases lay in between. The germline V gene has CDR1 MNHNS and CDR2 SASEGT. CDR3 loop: CASSKAGGEREQYF. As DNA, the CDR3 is TGTGCCAGCAGTAAGGCCGGAGGGGAGAGGGAGCAGTACTTC.

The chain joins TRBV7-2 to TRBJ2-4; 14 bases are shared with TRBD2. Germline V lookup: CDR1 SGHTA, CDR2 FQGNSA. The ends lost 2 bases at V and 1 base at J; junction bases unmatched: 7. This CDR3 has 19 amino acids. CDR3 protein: CASSLPTSGGAVAKNIQYF. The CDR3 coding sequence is TGTGCCAGCAGCTTACCGACTAGCGGGGGGGCCGTGGCCAAAAACATTCAGTACTTC.

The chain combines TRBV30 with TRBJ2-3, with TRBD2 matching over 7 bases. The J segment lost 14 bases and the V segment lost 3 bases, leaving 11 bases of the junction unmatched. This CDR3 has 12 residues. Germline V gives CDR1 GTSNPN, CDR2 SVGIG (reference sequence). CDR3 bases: TGTGCCTGGAGCGCAGGGACTACTGAGGCGTATTTT. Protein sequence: CAWSAGTTEAYF.

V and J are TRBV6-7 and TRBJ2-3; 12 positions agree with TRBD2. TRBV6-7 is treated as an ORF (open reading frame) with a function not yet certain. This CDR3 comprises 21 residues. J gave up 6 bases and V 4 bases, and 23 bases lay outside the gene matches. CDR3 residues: CASSWAIVDCLAGGPRDTQYF. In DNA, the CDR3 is TGTGCCAGCAGTTGGGCAATTGTTGATTGCCTAGCGGGAGGGCCTCGGGATACGCAGTATTTT.

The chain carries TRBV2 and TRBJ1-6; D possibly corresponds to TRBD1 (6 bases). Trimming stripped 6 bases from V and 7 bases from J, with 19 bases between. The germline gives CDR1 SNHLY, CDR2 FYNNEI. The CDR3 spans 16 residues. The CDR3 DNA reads TGTGCCAGCAGGTCACAGGGAAGCGTACCAAATTCACCCCTCCACTTT. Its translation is CASRSQGSVPNSPLHF.

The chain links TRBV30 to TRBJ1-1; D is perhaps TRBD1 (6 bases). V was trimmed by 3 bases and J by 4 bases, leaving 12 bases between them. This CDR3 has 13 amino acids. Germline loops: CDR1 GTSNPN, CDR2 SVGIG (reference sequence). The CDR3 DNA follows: TGTGCCTGGAGCATCAACAGGGCCACTGAAGCTTTCTTT. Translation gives CAWSINRATEAFF.

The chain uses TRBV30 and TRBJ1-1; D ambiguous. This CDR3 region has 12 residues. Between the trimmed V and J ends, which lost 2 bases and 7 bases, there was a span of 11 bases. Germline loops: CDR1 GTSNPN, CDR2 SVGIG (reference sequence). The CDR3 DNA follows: TGTGCCTGGAGTTTTCATGGGGTTGAAGCTTTCTTT. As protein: CAWSFHGVEAFF.

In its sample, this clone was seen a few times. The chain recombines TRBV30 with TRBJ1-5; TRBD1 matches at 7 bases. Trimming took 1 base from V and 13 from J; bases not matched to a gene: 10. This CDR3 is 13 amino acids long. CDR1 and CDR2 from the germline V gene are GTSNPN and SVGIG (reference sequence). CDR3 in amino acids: CAWSGTGGGAQHF. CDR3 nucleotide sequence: TGTGCCTGGAGTGGGACAGGCGGGGGGGCGCAGCATTTT. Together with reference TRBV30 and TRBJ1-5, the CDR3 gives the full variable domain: SQTIHQWPATLVQPVGSPLSLECTVEGTSNPNLYWYRQAAGRGLQLLFYSVGIGQISSEVPQNLSASRPQDRQFILSSKKLLLSDSGFYLCAWSGTGGGAQHFGDGTRLSIL.

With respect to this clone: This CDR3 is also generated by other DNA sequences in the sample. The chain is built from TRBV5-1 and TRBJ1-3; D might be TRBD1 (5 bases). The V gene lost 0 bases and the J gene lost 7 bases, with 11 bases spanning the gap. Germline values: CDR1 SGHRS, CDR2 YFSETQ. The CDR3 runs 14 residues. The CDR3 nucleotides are TGCGCCAGCAGCTTGGAAGGGAGGGGTAACACCATATATTTT. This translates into CASSLEGRGNTIYF.

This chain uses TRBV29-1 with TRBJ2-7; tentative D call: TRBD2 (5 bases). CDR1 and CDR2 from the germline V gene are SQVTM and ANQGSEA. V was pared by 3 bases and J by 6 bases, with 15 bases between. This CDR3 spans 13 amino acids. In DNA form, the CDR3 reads TGCAGCGTTGAGCGGGCGGAAATGTCCGAGCAGTACTTC. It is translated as CSVERAEMSEQYF.